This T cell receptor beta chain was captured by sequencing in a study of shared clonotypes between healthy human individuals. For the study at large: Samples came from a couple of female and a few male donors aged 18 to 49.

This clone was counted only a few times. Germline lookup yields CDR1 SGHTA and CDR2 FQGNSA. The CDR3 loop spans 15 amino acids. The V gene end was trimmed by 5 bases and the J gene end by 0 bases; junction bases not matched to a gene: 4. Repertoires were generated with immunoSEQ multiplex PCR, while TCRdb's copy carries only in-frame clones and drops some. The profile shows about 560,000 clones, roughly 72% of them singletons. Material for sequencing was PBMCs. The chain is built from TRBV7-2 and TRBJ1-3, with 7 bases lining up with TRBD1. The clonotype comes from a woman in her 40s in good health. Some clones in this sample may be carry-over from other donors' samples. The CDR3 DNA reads TGTGCCAGCAGCCCGCAGGGGGGCTCTGGAAACACCATATATTTT. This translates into CASSPQGGSGNTIYF.